This TCR beta chain stems from a study of low-dose radiotherapy and immunotherapy resistance in tumors. Study summary: Treatment of Cohort 1 consisted of 0.5 Gy per fraction every 2 weeks, adding up to 6.5 Gy. From cycle 1 day 1, patients took oral aspirin 300 mg every day for four cycles.

Time point indicated: after trial treatment. The treatment: LDRT plus nivolumab, ipilimumab, low-dose cyclophosphamide and aspirin (RACIN trial). Alpha- and beta-chain coverage of first-strand cDNA came from TRAV- and TRBV-specific primers. The authors ran about 20 PCR cycles to amplify TCRs with a constant-region primer and V-primer adapter. The mRNA which had been isolated was amplified by in vitro transcription. TCRdb re-called the reads with MiXCR, one entry per CDR3 protein. This table has more than 70,000 distinct CDR3 sequences, 20% to 25% appearing once. This CDR3 has 16 residues. Germline assignment: CDR1 LNHDA and CDR2 SQIVND (reference sequence). The ends lost 4 bases at V and 0 bases at J; junction bases unmatched: 5.

This receptor was taken from a female donor with ovarian cancer. The chain joins TRBV19 to TRBJ1-1; TRBD1 aligns across 10 bases. This specimen consisted of PBMCs, obtained after low-dose radiotherapy plus immunotherapy. The CDR3 sequence: CASSKRTGGLNTEAFF. CDR3 sequence (DNA): TGTGCCAGTAGTAAAAGGACAGGGGGGTTGAACACTGAAGCTTTCTTT.